The entry that follows covers one T cell receptor (beta chain) sequence. The assay was immunoSEQ multiplex PCR, and TCRdb's table has in-frame clones only and misses some. The sample contains 36,000 or so clones, 88% of which appear only once. The sample is drawn from a study of T cell changes during pregnancy in multiple sclerosis. Germline CDR1 reads SGHRS; CDR2 reads YFSETQ. The CDR3 covers 15 residues. V lost 2 bases and J lost 6; bases outside the gene matches: 10. The source material was CD4+ T cells from peripheral blood mononuclear cells, sampled in the first trimester of pregnancy. The clonotype comes from a female donor with multiple sclerosis, enrolled in a pregnancy study. This rearrangement joins TRBV5-1 to TRBJ1-2, with 7 bases lining up with TRBD1. The CDR3: CASSFQGAQGDGYTF. The CDR3 DNA follows: TGCGCCAGCAGCTTTCAAGGGGCGCAGGGGGATGGCTACACCTTC.